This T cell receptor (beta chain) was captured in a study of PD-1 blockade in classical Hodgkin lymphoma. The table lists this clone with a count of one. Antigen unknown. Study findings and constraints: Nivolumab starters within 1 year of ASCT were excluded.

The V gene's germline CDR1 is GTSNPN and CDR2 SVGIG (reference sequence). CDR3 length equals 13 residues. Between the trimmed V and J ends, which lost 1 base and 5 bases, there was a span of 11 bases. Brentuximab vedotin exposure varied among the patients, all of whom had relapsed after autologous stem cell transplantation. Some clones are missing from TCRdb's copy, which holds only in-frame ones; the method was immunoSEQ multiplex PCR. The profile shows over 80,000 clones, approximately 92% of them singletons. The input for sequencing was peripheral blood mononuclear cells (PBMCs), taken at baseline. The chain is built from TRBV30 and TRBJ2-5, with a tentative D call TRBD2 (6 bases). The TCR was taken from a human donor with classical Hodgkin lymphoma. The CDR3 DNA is TGTGCCTGGAGTGACGGGAGAACGGAGACCCAGTACTTC. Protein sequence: CAWSDGRTETQYF.